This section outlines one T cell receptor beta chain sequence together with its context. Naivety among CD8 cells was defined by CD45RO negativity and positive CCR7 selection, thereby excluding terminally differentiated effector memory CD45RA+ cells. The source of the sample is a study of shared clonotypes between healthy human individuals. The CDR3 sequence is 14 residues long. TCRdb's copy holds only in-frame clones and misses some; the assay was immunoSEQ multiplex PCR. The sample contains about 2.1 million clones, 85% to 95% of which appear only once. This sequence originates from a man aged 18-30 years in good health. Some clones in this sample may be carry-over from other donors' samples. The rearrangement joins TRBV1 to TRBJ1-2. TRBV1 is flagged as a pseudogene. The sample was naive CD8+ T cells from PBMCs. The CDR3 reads CTSSQERDLGGYTF. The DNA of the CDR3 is TGCACCAGCAGCCAAGAGCGGGACCTAGGAGGCTACACCTTC.